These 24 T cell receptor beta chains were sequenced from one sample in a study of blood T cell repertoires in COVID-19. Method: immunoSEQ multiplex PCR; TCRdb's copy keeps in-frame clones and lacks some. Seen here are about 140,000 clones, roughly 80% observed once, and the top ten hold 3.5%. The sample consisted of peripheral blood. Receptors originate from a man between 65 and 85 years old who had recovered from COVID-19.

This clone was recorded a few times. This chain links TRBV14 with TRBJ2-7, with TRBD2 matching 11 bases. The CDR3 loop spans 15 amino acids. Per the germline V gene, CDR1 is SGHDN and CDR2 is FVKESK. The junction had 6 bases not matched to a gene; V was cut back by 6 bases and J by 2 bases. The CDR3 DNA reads TGTGCCAGCAGTCCGTTTAGCGGGAGGGCCTACGAGCAGTACTTC. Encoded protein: CASSPFSGRAYEQYF.

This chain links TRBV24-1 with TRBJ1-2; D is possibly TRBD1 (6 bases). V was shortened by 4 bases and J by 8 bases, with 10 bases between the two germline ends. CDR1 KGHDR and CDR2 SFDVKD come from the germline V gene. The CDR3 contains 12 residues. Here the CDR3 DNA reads TGTGCCACCAGTGACCAGGGGCGCGGCTACACCTTC. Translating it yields CATSDQGRGYTF.

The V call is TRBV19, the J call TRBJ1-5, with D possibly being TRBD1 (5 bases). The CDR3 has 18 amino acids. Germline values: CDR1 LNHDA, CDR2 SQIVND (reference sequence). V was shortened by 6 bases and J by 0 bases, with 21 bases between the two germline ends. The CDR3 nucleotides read TGTGCCAGTAGCCTCGCCCAGGGTCCTCTCTATAGCAATCAGCCCCAGCATTTT. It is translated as CASSLAQGPLYSNQPQHF.

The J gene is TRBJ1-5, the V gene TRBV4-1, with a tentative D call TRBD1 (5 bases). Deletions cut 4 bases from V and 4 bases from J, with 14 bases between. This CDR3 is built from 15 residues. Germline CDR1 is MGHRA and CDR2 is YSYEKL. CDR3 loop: CASSRLVRVNQPQHF. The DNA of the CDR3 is TGCGCCAGCAGCCGGCTGGTCAGGGTTAATCAGCCCCAGCATTTT.

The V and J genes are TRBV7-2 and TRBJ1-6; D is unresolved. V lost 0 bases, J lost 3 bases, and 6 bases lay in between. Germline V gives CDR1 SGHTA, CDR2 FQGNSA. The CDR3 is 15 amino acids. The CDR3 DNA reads TGTGCCAGCAGCTTAGCGTCCAGCTATAATTCACCCCTCCACTTT. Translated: CASSLASSYNSPLHF.

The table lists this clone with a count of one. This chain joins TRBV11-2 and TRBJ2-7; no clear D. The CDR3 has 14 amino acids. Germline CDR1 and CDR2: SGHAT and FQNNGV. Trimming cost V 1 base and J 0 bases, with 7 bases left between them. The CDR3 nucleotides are TGTGCCAGCAGCTTAGGGTTCAGCTCCTACGAGCAGTACTTC. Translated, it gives CASSLGFSSYEQYF.

The CDR3, as DNA: TGTGCCAGCAGCCGTACCGGAGTATGGGTCAACGTCCTGACTTTC. Translating gives CASSRTGVWVNVLTF. This sequence joins TRBV11-2 and TRBJ2-6; D call uncertain. The CDR3 is 15 residues long. V dropped 5 bases and J dropped 9 bases, with 17 bases sitting between them. The V gene's germline CDR1 is SGHAT and CDR2 FQNNGV. The full variable domain, with the rest looked up from reference TRBV11-2 and TRBJ2-6, is EAGVAQSPRYKIIEKRQSVAFWCNPISGHATLYWYQQILGQGPKLLIQFQNNGVVDDSQLPKDRFSAERLKGVDSTLKIQPAKLEDSAVYLCASSRTGVWVNVLTFGAGSRLTVL.

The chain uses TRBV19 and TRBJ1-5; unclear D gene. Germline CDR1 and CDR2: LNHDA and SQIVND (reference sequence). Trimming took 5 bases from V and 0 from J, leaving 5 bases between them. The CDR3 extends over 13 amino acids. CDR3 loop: CASSQDSNQPQHF. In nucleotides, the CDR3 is TGTGCCAGTAGTCAGGATAGCAATCAGCCCCAGCATTTT.

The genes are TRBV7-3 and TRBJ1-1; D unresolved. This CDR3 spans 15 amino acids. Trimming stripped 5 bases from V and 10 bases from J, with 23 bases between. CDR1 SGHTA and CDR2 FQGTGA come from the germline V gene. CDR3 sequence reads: CASSPDPALAPPAFF. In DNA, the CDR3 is TGTGCCAGCAGCCCAGATCCGGCGCTAGCCCCCCCAGCTTTCTTT.

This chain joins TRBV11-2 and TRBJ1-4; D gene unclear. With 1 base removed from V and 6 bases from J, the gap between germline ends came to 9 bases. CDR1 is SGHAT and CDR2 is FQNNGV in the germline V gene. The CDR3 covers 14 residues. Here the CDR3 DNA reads TGTGCCAGCAGCTTAGTTACTGCGGATGAAAAACTGTTTTTT. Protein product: CASSLVTADEKLFF.

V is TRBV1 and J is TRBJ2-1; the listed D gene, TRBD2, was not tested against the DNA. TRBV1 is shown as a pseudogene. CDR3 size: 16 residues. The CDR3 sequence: CTSSQGRLAPYNEQFF. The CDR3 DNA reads TGCACCAGCAGCCAAGGCCGGCTAGCGCCATACAATGAGCAGTTCTTC.

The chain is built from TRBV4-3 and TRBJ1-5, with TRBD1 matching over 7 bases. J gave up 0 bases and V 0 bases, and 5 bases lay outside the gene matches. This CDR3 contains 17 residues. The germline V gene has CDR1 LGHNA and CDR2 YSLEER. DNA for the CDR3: TGCGCCAGCAGCCAAGAGGCAGGGGGTAATAGCAATCAGCCCCAGCATTTT. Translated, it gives CASSQEAGGNSNQPQHF.

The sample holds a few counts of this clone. The CDR3 region has the DNA TGTGCCAGCAGATGGGCGGAGACCCAGTACTTC. Translation: CASRWAETQYF. The chain employs TRBV27 and TRBJ2-5; D not certain. Germline V gene data show CDR1 as MNHEY and CDR2 as SMNVEV (reference sequence). Trimming removed 6 bases at V and 5 bases at J, with 7 bases between. The CDR3 contains 11 residues.

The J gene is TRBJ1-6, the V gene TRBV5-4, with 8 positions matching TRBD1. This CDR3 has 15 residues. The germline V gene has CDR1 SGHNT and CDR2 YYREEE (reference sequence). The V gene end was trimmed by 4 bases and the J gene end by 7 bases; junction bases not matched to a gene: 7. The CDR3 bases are TGTGCCAGCAGCCCAAAGACAGGGGACAATTCACCCCTCCACTTT. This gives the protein CASSPKTGDNSPLHF.

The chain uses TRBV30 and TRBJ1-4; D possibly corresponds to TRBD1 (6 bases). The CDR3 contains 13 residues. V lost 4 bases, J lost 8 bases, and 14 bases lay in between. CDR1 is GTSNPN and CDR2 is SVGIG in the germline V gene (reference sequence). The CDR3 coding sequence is TGTGCCTGGACAGCGCCAGGGGAAGAAAAACTGTTTTTT. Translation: CAWTAPGEEKLFF. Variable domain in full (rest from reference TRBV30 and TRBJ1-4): SQTIHQWPATLVQPVGSPLSLECTVEGTSNPNLYWYRQAAGRGLQLLFYSVGIGQISSEVPQNLSASRPQDRQFILSSKKLLLSDSGFYLCAWTAPGEEKLFFGSGTQLSVL.

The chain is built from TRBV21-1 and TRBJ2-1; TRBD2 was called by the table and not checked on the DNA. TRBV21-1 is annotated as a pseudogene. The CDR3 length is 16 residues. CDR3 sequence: CASSINSGDSYNEQFF. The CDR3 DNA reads TGTGCCAGCAGCATTAACTCGGGGGACTCCTACAATGAGCAGTTCTTC.

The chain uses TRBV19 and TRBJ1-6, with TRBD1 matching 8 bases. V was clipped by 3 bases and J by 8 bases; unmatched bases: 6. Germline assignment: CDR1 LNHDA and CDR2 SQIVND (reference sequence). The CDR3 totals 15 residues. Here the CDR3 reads CASSIAGQGHSPLHF. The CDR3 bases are TGTGCCAGTAGTATTGCCGGACAGGGCCATTCACCCCTCCACTTT. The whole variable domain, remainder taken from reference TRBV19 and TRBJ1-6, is DGGITQSPKYLFRKEGQNVTLSCEQNLNHDAMYWYRQDPGQGLRLIYYSQIVNDFQKGDIAEGYSVSREKKESFPLTVTSAQKNPTAFYLCASSIAGQGHSPLHFGNGTRLTVT.

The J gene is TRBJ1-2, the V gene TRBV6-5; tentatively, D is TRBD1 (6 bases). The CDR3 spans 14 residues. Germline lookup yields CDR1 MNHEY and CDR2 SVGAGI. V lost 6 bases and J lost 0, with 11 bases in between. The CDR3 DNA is TGTGCCAGCAGCGCCTGGACAGCTAACTATGGCTACACCTTC. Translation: CASSAWTANYGYTF.

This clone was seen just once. The CDR3, as DNA: TGTGCCAGCAGCTTGCGAGAGACCCAGTACTTC. Amino acid sequence: CASSLRETQYF. The chain links TRBV5-6 to TRBJ2-5, with unresolved D. The CDR3 is made up of 11 amino acids. CDR1 is SGHDT and CDR2 is YYEEEE in the germline V gene. Deletions cut 1 base from V and 4 bases from J, with 2 bases between.

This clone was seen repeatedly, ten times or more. In nucleotides, the CDR3 is TGCGCCAGCACCCGGGGGGCAACTAGCGGGACTAGCACAGATACGCAGTATTTT. It encodes CASTRGATSGTSTDTQYF. The V gene is TRBV5-1, the J gene TRBJ2-3, with 10 bases fitting TRBD2. CDR3 length equals 18 residues. Looked up from germline, CDR1 is SGHRS and CDR2 is YFSETQ. The ends lost 6 bases at V and 0 bases at J; junction bases unmatched: 13.

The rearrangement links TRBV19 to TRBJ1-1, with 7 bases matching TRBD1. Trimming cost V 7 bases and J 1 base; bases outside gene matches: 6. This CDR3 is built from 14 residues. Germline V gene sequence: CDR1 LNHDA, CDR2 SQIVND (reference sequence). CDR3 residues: CASTGAGGNTEAFF. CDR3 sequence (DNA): TGTGCCAGTACGGGGGCAGGGGGGAACACTGAAGCTTTCTTT.

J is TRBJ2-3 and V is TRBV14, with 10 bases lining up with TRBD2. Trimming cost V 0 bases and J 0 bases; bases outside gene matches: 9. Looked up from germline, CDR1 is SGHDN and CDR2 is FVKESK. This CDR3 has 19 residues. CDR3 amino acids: CASSQDPRLAGPSTDTQYF. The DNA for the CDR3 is TGTGCCAGCAGCCAAGATCCGCGACTAGCGGGTCCTAGCACAGATACGCAGTATTTT.

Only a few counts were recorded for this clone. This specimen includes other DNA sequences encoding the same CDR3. In DNA form, the CDR3 reads TGTGCCAGCAGCTTAGGTTCAGGGGTGAACTATGGCTACACCTTC. This sequence encodes CASSLGSGVNYGYTF. The gene calls are TRBV11-2 and TRBJ1-2; a weak D match, TRBD1 (6 bases). Germline CDR1 is SGHAT and CDR2 is FQNNGV. The CDR3 loop spans 15 amino acids. V lost 1 base, J lost 2 bases, and 11 bases lay in between.

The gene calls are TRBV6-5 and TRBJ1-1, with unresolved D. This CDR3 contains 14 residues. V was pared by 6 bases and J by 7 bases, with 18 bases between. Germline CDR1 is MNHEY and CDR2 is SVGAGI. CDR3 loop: CASSRGLGRGEAFF. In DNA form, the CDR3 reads TGTGCCAGCAGCAGAGGATTGGGTCGGGGTGAAGCTTTCTTT.